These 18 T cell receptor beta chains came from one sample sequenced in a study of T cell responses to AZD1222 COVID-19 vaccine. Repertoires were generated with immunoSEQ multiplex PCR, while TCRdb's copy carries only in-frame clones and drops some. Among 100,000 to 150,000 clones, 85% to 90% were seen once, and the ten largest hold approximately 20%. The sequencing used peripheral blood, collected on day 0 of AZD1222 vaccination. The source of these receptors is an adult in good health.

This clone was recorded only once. The CDR3 nucleotides read TGCGCCAGCAGCCAAGATCGGGGGGTGCCCTACGAGCAGTACTTC. Translation: CASSQDRGVPYEQYF. This sequence joins TRBV4-3 and TRBJ2-7; TRBD2 matches 7 bases. The germline V gene encodes CDR1 LGHNA and CDR2 YSLEER. The CDR3 spans 15 residues. The V gene end was trimmed by 0 bases and the J gene end by 2 bases; junction bases not matched to a gene: 4.

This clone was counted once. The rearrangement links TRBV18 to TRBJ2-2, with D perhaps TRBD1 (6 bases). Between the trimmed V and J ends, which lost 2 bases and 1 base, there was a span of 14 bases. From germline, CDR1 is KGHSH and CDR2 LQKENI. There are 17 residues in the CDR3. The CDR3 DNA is TGTGCCAGCTCACCAATCAGGGGCGCGGGGAACACCGGGGAGCTGTTTTTT. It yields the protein CASSPIRGAGNTGELFF.

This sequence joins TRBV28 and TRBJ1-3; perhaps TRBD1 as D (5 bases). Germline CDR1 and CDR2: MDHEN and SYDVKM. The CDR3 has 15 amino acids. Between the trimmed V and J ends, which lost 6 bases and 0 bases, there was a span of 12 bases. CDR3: CASRAQGFSGNTIYF. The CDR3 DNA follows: TGTGCCAGCAGAGCTCAGGGTTTCTCTGGAAACACCATATATTTT. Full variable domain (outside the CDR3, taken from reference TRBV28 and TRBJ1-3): DVKVTQSSRYLVKRTGEKVFLECVQDMDHENMFWYRQDPGLGLRLIYFSYDVKMKEKGDIPEGYSVSREKKERFSLILESASTNQTSMYLCASRAQGFSGNTIYFGEGSWLTVV.

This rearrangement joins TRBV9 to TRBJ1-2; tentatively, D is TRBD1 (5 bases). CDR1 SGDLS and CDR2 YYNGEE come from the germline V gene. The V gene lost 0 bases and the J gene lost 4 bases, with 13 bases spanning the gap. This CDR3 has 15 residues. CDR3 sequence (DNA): TGTGCCAGCAGCGTAGCTGACAGCACCTCCTATGGCTACACCTTC. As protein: CASSVADSTSYGYTF.

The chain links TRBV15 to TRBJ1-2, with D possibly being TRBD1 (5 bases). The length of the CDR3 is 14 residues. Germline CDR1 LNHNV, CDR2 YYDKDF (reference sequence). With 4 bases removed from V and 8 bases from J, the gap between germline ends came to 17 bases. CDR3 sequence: CATSIRAGKKGYTF. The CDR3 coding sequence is TGTGCCACCAGCATTCGTGCAGGGAAAAAAGGCTACACCTTC.

The CDR3 loop reads CASSYEGTFGTYEQYF. DNA for the CDR3: TGTGCCAGCAGTTACGAGGGGACCTTTGGGACTTACGAGCAGTACTTC. The chain links TRBV6-2 or TRBV6-3 to TRBJ2-7, with D possibly TRBD2 on 6 matching bases. The CDR3 sequence is 16 residues long. Trimming pared 2 bases from V and 4 bases from J, leaving 18 bases between. Germline V lookup: CDR1 MNHEY, CDR2 SVGEGT.

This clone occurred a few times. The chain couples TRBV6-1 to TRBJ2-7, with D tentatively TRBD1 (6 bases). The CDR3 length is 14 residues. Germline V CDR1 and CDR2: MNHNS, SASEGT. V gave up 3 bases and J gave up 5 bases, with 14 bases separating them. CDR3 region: CASSEGANSNEQYF. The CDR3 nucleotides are TGTGCCAGCAGTGAGGGGGCGAATTCCAACGAGCAGTACTTC.

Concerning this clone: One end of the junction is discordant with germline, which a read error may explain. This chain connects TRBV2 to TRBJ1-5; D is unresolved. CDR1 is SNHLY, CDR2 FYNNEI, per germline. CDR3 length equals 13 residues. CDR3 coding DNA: TGTGCCAGCGGTGACCCTAGCAATCAGCCCCAGCATTTT. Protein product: CASGDPSNQPQHF. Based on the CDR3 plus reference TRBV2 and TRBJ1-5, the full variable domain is EPEVTQTPSHQVTQMGQEVILRCVPISNHLYFYWYRQILGQKVEFLVSFYNNEISEKSEIFDDQFSVERPDGSNFTLKIRSTKLEDSAMYFCASGDPSNQPQHFGDGTRLSIL.

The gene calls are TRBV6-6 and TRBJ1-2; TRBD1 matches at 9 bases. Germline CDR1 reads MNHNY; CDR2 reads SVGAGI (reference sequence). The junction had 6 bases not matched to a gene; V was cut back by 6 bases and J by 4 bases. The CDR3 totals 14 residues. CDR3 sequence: CASRGTGRIYGYTF. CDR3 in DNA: TGTGCCAGCAGGGGGACAGGGCGGATCTATGGCTACACCTTC.

The chain's CDR3 is CASSLVGSSYEQYF. DNA of the CDR3: TGTGCCAGCAGCTTAGTTGGCAGCTCCTACGAGCAGTACTTC. This chain connects TRBV7-9 to TRBJ2-7; D unresolved. The V end lost 1 base, the J end lost 0 bases, and 7 bases lay between the germline ends. Germline lookup yields CDR1 SEHNR and CDR2 FQNEAQ (reference sequence). The CDR3 has 14 residues.

CDR3 sequence (DNA): TGTGCCAGCAGCTTGGGGAGACTAGCGGGGGGGCTACCCGGGGAGCTGTTTTTT. Its translation is CASSLGRLAGGLPGELFF. The chain uses TRBV5-4 and TRBJ2-2; 14 bases are shared with TRBD2. This CDR3 region has 18 residues. Germline-derived CDR1 and CDR2 are SGHNT and YYREEE (reference sequence). Losses at the gene ends were 0 bases for V and 6 bases for J; bases not matched to a gene: 7.

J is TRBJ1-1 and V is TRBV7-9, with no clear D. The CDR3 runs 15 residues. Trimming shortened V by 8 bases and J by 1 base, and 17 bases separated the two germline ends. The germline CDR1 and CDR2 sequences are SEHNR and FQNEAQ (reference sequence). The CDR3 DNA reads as TGTGCCAGCCGTCGGAGTGGCAGTGCGAACACTGAAGCTTTCTTT. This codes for CASRRSGSANTEAFF.

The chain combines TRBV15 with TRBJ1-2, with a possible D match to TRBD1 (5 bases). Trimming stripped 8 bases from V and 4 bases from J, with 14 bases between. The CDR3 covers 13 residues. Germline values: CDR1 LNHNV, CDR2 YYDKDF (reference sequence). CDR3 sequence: CATLRSGTYGYTF. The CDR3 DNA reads TGTGCCACCCTTAGGTCTGGGACCTATGGCTACACCTTC.

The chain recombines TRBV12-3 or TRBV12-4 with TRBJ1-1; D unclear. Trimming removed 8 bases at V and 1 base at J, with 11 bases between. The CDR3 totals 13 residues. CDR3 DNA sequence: TGTGCCAGCTCGGGCCAAGCGAACACTGAAGCTTTCTTT. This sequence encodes CASSGQANTEAFF.

For the CDR3, the DNA is TGCGCCAGCAAACCTCAACCCGGGGATACGCAGTATTTT. Residues: CASKPQPGDTQYF. V gene TRBV5-1 combines with J gene TRBJ2-3, with D unclear. The V end was cut by 6 bases, the J end by 6 bases, with 14 bases between. Germline assignment: CDR1 SGHRS and CDR2 YFSETQ. This CDR3 comprises 13 residues.

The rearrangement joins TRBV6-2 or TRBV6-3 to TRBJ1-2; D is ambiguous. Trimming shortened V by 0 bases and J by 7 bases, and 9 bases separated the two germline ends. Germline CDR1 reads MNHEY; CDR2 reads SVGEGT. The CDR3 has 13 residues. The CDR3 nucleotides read TGTGCCAGCAGTTACTCGGCAGGCAGTGGCTACACCTTC. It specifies CASSYSAGSGYTF.

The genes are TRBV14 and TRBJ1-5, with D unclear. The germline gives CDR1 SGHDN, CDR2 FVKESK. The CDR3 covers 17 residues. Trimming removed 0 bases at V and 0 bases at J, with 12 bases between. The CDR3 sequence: CASSQDPPANSNQPQHF. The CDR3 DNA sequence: TGTGCCAGCAGCCAAGATCCCCCGGCCAATAGCAATCAGCCCCAGCATTTT.

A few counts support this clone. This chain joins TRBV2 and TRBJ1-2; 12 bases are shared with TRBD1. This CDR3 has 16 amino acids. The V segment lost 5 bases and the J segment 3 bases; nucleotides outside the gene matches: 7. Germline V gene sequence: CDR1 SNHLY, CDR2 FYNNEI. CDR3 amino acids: CASSTGTGGVYYGYTF. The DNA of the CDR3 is TGTGCCAGCAGTACAGGGACAGGGGGCGTCTACTATGGCTACACCTTC.